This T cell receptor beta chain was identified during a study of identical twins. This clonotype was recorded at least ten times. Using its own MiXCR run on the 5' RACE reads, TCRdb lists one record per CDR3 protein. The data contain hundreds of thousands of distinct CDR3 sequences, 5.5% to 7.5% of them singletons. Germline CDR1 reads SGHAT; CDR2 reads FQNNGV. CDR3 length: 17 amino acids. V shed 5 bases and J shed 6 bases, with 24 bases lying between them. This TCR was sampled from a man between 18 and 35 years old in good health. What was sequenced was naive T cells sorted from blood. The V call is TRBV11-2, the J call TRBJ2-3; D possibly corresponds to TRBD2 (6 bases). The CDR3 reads CASSPPLGLTVADTQYF. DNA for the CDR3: TGTGCCAGCAGCCCCCCGCTCGGACTAACCGTAGCCGATACGCAGTATTTT.